What follows are 5 T cell receptor beta chains derived from one specimen sequenced in a study of cytomegalovirus exposure and HLA in healthy donors. Both 60 Vbeta primers and 13 Jbeta primers went into the PCR. The repertoire was sequenced with immunoSEQ multiplex PCR; TCRdb's copy has only in-frame clones and lacks some. Seen here are fewer than 65,000 clones, approximately 73% observed once, and the top ten hold 5.4%. Source material: PBMCs. All receptors derive from a man in his fifties or sixties in good health and CMV-seronegative.

This clone was seen only a few times. CDR3 in amino acids: CASRLDSINTEAFF. As DNA, the CDR3 is TGTGCCAGCAGATTGGACAGCATCAACACTGAAGCTTTCTTT. The V and J genes are TRBV6-5 and TRBJ1-1; D might be TRBD1 (6 bases). CDR1 is MNHEY, CDR2 SVGAGI, per germline. The V and J ends lost 6 bases and 2 bases respectively, with 13 bases between them. The CDR3 loop spans 14 amino acids.

In its sample, this clone ranks as medium-sized. The same CDR3 arises from other DNA sequences in this sample as well. This chain connects TRBV30 to TRBJ2-1; 11 bases match TRBD2. Germline trimming cut 3 bases from V and 9 bases from J; bases unmatched to any gene: 10. Germline lookup yields CDR1 GTSNPN and CDR2 SVGIG (reference sequence). This CDR3 has 15 amino acids. The CDR3 bases are TGTGCCTGGAGGGCACTAGCGGGGGAGAGTGGTGAGCAGTTCTTC. Translating gives CAWRALAGESGEQFF.

This clone was seen a handful of times. Other nucleotide sequences from this sample produce the same CDR3. The V call is TRBV5-1, the J call TRBJ1-6; 8 positions agree with TRBD1. After removal of 0 bases from V and 7 bases from J, the junction contained 3 bases not matched to a gene. The CDR3 runs 15 residues. CDR1 and CDR2 from the germline V gene are SGHRS and YFSETQ. CDR3 sequence (DNA): TGCGCCAGCAGCTTGGAGGGACAGGCCAATTCACCCCTCCACTTT. Translation gives CASSLEGQANSPLHF.

The chain has TRBV7-9 and TRBJ2-3, with 12 bases fitting TRBD2. Germline lookup yields CDR1 SEHNR and CDR2 FQNEAQ (reference sequence). V shed 1 base, J shed 0 bases, and the junction held 5 bases outside the gene matches. This CDR3 is 18 amino acids long. Here the CDR3 DNA reads TGTGCCAGCAGCTTAGGTCCTAGCGGGGGGGCTAGCACAGATACGCAGTATTTT. Translating gives CASSLGPSGGASTDTQYF.

The CDR3 sequence is CAWSRWVPGQGGPEQYF. CDR3 coding DNA: TGTGCCTGGAGTCGTTGGGTTCCGGGACAGGGGGGCCCCGAGCAGTACTTC. The chain links TRBV30 to TRBJ2-7; 11 bases match TRBD1. The length of the CDR3 is 17 residues. Germline trimming cut 2 bases from V and 6 bases from J; bases unmatched to any gene: 15. The V gene's germline CDR1 is GTSNPN and CDR2 SVGIG (reference sequence).